This is a list of T cell receptor beta chains from one sample in a study of blood T cells in healthy people across ages. From the 5' RACE reads, TCRdb called clonotypes with MiXCR, one entry per CDR3 protein. In the table there are about 1.5 million distinct CDR3 sequences, 35% to 45% of which are singletons. Sequencing input: blood. The receptors shown here come from a woman under 30 in good health. CDR3s include the opening cysteine and the closing phenylalanine or tryptophan. D genes are given only for firm matches. The size of a clone is reported for some rows only, either as once, few or many, or as a class for expanded clones.

cdr3_nt,cdr3_aa,v_call,clone_size,d_call,j_call
TGTGCCAGCTCACCACAGACTAGTTTCGAGCAGTTCTTC,CASSPQTSFEQFF,TRBV18,.,.,TRBJ2-1
TGTGCCAGCAGCCCCTTTGGGCCGCCCTTCACTGAAGCTTTCTTT,CASSPFGPPFTEAFF,TRBV21-1,.,.,TRBJ1-1
TGTGCCAGCAGTGAATCACCCCCCAGGGTAAAGACTAATGAAAAACTGTTTTTT,CASSESPPRVKTNEKLFF,TRBV2,.,.,TRBJ1-4
TGTGCCAGCAGTCGAGTCACTGAAGCTTTCTTT,CASSRVTEAFF,TRBV28,.,.,TRBJ1-1
TGCAGTGCTAACCCCGGACTAGCCCGAAATGAGCAGTTCTTC,CSANPGLARNEQFF,TRBV20-1,.,TRBD2,TRBJ2-1
TGTGCCAGCAGCCCCATCGGGATCGGGGAGCTGTTTTTT,CASSPIGIGELFF,TRBV14,.,.,TRBJ2-2
TGCAGCGTTGGTGGGACTCTTTCCTACGAGCAGTACTTC,CSVGGTLSYEQYF,TRBV29-1,.,.,TRBJ2-7
TGCGCCAGCAGCTTCGTAACTAACTATGGCTACACCTTC,CASSFVTNYGYTF,TRBV5-1,few,.,TRBJ1-2
TGCGCCAGCAGCCAAGATTGGCGAAACACCGGGGAGCTGTTTTTT,CASSQDWRNTGELFF,TRBV4-1,.,.,TRBJ2-2
TGTGCCAGCAGTTACCAAGCAGGGTCGGATAATTCACCCCTCCACTTT,CASSYQAGSDNSPLHF,TRBV6-5,.,.,TRBJ1-6
TGCAGCGTGGGGACAGGGGTGGGAACTGAAGCTTTCTTT,CSVGTGVGTEAFF,TRBV29-1,.,TRBD1,TRBJ1-1
TGCAGTGCTAGCCCCTTCGGGGGCAGCTCCTACAATGAGCAGTTCTTC,CSASPFGGSSYNEQFF,TRBV20-1,few,.,TRBJ2-1
TGTGCCAGCAGAGCCCTAGCGGGAGGGTTGAACACCGGGGAGCTGTTTTTT,CASRALAGGLNTGELFF,TRBV12-3/TRBV12-4,few,TRBD2,TRBJ2-2
TGTGCCAGCAGCTTAGATGGCCGTATCTACAATGAGCAGTTCTTC,CASSLDGRIYNEQFF,TRBV11-2,.,.,TRBJ2-1
TGCAGTGCTTTAAGGACTGGGTTCGAGCAGTACTTC,CSALRTGFEQYF,TRBV20-1,.,.,TRBJ2-7
TGCGCCAGCAGCTTGGCTGGGTTTGTCAGTGGCTACACCTTC,CASSLAGFVSGYTF,TRBV5-1,.,.,TRBJ1-2
TGTGCCAGCAGTTACAGGGCCGCCGGAGAGCAGTACTTC,CASSYRAAGEQYF,TRBV27,.,.,TRBJ2-5
TGTGCCAGCAGCTTTTCTTCAGCCTACAATGAGCAGTTCTTC,CASSFSSAYNEQFF,TRBV7-9,few,.,TRBJ2-1
TGTGCCAGCAGTTACTCACTAGCCCTCACAGATACGCAGTATTTT,CASSYSLALTDTQYF,TRBV6-2/TRBV6-3,few,.,TRBJ2-3
TGTGCCTGGAGTGCTACTAGCATAGAGACCCAGTACTTC,CAWSATSIETQYF,TRBV30,.,.,TRBJ2-5
TGTGCCACCAGCAGAGATCTGGACAGTTACTATTCTAACTATGGCTACACCTTC,CATSRDLDSYYSNYGYTF,TRBV15,once,.,TRBJ1-2
TGTGCCAGCAGCGTAATGGGACAGGGGATCAATGAGCAGTTCTTC,CASSVMGQGINEQFF,TRBV9,few,TRBD1,TRBJ2-1
TGTGCCAGCAGTCCTCCGGGAACCGATGCAACTAATGAAAAGCTGTTTTTT,CASSPPGTDATNEKLFF,TRBV27,few,.,TRBJ1-4
TGTGCCAGCAGTTGCTCGAACCTGAACACTGAAGCTTTCTTT,CASSCSNLNTEAFF,TRBV6-5,.,.,TRBJ1-1
TGTGCCAGCAGTTCAATAGGCCCGGACAGGGGGTTTTACGAGCAGTACTTC,CASSSIGPDRGFYEQYF,TRBV27,.,TRBD1,TRBJ2-7
TGCAGTGCTAGATCGACAGGGGGCAGTCAGCCCCAGCATTTT,CSARSTGGSQPQHF,TRBV20-1,.,TRBD1,TRBJ1-5
TGTGCCAGCAGCCGGAACGGTGGACAGAGGACTAACTATGGCTACACCTTC,CASSRNGGQRTNYGYTF,TRBV7-2,.,.,TRBJ1-2
TGCAGTGCTAAACAGGACATTAATAGCAATCAGCCCCAGCATTTT,CSAKQDINSNQPQHF,TRBV20-1,few,.,TRBJ1-5
TGTGCCTGGAGTATCCAGGGCAATAAAAAACTGTTTTTT,CAWSIQGNKKLFF,TRBV30,few,.,TRBJ1-4
TGTGCCAGCAGTTCGACTAGCGGGGAGACGACCCAGTACTTC,CASSSTSGETTQYF,TRBV12-3/TRBV12-4,few,TRBD2,TRBJ2-5
TGTGCCAGCAGTTCACCTGGCCGGATAAACTATGGCTACACCTTC,CASSSPGRINYGYTF,TRBV6-2/TRBV6-3,.,.,TRBJ1-2
TGCAGTGCTCGTCAGCGGGCTAGCGTTCCCTACGAGCAGTACTTC,CSARQRASVPYEQYF,TRBV20-1,few,.,TRBJ2-7
TGTGCCAGATTACAGGGGCATGCAACTAATGAAAAACTGTTTTTT,CARLQGHATNEKLFF,TRBV21-1,.,.,TRBJ1-4
TGTGCCAGCAGCCAAGAATCAGCGACTTTGAACACTGAAGCTTTCTTT,CASSQESATLNTEAFF,TRBV4-2,.,.,TRBJ1-1
TGTGCCAGCAGCCGGACTAGCGGGAGTTCATCCCATGAGCAGTTCTTC,CASSRTSGSSSHEQFF,TRBV6-2/TRBV6-3,.,TRBD2,TRBJ2-1
TGTGCCAGCAGGGACAGACTTGATCCCTCCTACAATGAGCAGTTCTTC,CASRDRLDPSYNEQFF,TRBV27,few,.,TRBJ2-1
TGCGCCAGCAGCTTGGAGGTTGCAGCGAGGGATACGCAGTATTTT,CASSLEVAARDTQYF,TRBV5-1,.,.,TRBJ2-3
TGCAGTGCCACTAAATCTTCGGTGGCTAGCGTCTACGAGCAGTACTTC,CSATKSSVASVYEQYF,TRBV20-1,.,.,TRBJ2-7
TGTGCCATCAGTGAAACGGAGAACTATGGCTACACCTTC,CAISETENYGYTF,TRBV10-3,few,.,TRBJ1-2
TGTGCCAGCAGGGAAAGAGCTAGGGAGCAGTACTTC,CASRERAREQYF,TRBV25-1,.,.,TRBJ2-5
TGCAGTGCTAGGACTCCAGGGCCGTCCTACGAGCAGTACTTC,CSARTPGPSYEQYF,TRBV20-1,.,.,TRBJ2-7
TGTGCCAGCAGCCCATACGGGACAGGGGGCTATGGCTACACCTTC,CASSPYGTGGYGYTF,TRBV3-1,.,TRBD1,TRBJ1-2
TGCAGTGCGGACGGGGCCAGGGGATCCTACAATGAGCAGTTCTTC,CSADGARGSYNEQFF,TRBV20-1,.,.,TRBJ2-1
TGTGCCAGCAGCTTTCGTAACGAGCAGTACTTC,CASSFRNEQYF,TRBV7-2,few,.,TRBJ2-7
TGCAGCGTGGTCAGGGTCACTGAAGCTTTCTTT,CSVVRVTEAFF,TRBV29-1,few,.,TRBJ1-1
TGTGCCACCAGCAGAGATTGGGATTCTGGGGCCAACGTCCTGACTTTC,CATSRDWDSGANVLTF,TRBV15,.,.,TRBJ2-6
TGTGCCAGCAGTTTAGCGCGCGGGACTAGCGGGAACACCGGGGAGCTGTTTTTT,CASSLARGTSGNTGELFF,TRBV12-3/TRBV12-4,.,TRBD2,TRBJ2-2
TGTGCCAGCAGCTTGATTACAGGGGCTGGCCACGAGCAGTACTTC,CASSLITGAGHEQYF,TRBV5-5,few,TRBD1,TRBJ2-7
TGCAGCGTTGAAGGTGCGGGCGGGAGATACAATGAGCAGTACTTC,CSVEGAGGRYNEQYF,TRBV29-1,.,TRBD2,TRBJ2-7